This T cell receptor (beta chain) was captured in a study of monozygotic twins with inflammatory bowel disease. Study-wide results and caveats: Evidence failed to back one strong IBD-linked signal or clonotype. Among IBD patients, fewer clonotypes were shared with others than among healthy twins, especially with disease activity. By inverse Simpson index, TCRbeta diversity was lower in IBD patients than in healthy co-twins.

The RNA usage for each TCR library was approximately 3,500 ng of total RNA. After re-calling the 5' RACE reads, TCRdb lists one entry per CDR3 protein, DNA absent. Recorded for this sample: 420,000 or so distinct CDR3 sequences. In regard to this clonotype: The antigen remains unidentified.

Germline loops: CDR1 MNHEY, CDR2 SVGEGT. The CDR3 extends over 14 amino acids. The chain couples TRBV6-2 or TRBV6-3 to TRBJ2-7; TCRdb's assignment of TRBD1 cannot be checked, as there is no DNA. The TCR sequence derives from a human donor with ulcerative colitis or Crohn's disease, or a healthy co-twin of an affected twin (not recorded which). What was sequenced was blood. The chain's CDR3 is CASSWDRFSYEQYF.